This T cell receptor (beta chain) was identified in a study of T cells in Graves' hyperthyroidism and ophthalmopathy. A word on this clonotype: Its antigen is undetermined.

General study points: A model using 13 V-J features told ophthalmopathy apart from stable hyperthyroidism.

Inclusion characteristics of ophthalmopathy patients comprised a Clinical Activity Score of at least 3, a NOSPECS grade of at least 4, and duration under 3 months. Amplified TCR beta CDR3 regions came from RNA transcripts. In the first-round RT-PCR of the TCR CDR3, the HTBI primer set was used. TCRdb ran MiXCR on the multiplex PCR reads and lists one entry per CDR3 protein. This sample has 500,000 to 550,000 distinct CDR3 sequences; just under 20% occur once, and the top ten carry 47%. The sequencing sample was made of blood. The sequence was obtained from a man aged 35 to 55 with Graves' ophthalmopathy.

The CDR3 region is CASSRPGLAGNTGELFF. In nucleotides, the CDR3 is TGTGCCAGCAGTCGACCGGGACTAGCGGGAAACACCGGGGAGCTGTTTTTT. The J gene is TRBJ2-2, the V gene TRBV6-1, with 13 bases aligning to TRBD2. J lost 2 bases, V lost 5 bases, and 5 bases had no gene match. Germline values: CDR1 MNHNS, CDR2 SASEGT. This CDR3 is 17 amino acids long.